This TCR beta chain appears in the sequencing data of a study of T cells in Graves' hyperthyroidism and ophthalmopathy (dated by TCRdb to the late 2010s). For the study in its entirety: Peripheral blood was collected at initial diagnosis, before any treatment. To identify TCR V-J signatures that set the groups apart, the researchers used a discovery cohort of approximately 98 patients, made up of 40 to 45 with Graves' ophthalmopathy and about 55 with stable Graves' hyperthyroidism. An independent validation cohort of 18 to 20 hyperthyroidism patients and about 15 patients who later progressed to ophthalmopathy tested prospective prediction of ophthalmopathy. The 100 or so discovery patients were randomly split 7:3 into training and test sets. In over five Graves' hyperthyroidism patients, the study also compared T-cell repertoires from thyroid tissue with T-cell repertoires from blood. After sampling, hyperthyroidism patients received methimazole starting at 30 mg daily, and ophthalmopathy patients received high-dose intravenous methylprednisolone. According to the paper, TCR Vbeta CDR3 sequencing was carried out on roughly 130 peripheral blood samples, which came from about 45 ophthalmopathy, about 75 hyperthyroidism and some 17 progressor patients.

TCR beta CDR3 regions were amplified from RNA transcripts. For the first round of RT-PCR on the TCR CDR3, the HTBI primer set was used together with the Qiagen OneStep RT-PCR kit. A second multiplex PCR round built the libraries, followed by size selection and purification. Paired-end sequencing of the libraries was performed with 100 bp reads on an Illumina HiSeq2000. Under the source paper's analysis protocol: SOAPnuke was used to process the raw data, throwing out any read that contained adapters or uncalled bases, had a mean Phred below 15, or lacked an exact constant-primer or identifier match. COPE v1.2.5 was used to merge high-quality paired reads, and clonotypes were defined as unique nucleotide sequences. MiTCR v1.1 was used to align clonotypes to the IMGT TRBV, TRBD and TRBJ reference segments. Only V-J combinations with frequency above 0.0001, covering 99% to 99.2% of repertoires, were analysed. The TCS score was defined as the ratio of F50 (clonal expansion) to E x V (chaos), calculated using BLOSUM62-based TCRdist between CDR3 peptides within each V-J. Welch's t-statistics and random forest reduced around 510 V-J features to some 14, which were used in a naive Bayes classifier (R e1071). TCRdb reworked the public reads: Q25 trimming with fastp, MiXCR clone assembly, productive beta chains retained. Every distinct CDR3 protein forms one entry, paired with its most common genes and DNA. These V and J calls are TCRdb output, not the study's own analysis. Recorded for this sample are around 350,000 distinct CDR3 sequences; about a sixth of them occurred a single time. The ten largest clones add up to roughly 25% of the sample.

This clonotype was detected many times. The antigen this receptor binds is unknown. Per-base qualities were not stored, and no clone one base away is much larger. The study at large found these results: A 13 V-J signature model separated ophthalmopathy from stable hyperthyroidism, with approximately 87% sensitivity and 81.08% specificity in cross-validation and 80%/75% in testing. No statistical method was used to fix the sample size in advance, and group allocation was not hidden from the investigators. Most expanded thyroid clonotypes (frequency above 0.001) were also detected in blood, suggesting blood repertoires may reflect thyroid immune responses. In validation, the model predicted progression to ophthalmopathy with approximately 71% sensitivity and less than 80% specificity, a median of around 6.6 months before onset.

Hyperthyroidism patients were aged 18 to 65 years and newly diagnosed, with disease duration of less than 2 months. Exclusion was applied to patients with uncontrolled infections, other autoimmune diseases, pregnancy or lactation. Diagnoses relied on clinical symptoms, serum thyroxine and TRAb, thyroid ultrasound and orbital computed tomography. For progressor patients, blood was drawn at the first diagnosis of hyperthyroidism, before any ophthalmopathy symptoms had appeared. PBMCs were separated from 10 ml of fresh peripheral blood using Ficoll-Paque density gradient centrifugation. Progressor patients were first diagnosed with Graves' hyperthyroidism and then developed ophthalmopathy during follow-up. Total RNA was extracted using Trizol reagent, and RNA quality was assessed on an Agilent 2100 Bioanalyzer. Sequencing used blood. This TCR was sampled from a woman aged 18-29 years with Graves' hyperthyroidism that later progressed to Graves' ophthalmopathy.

The CDR3 here reads CASSLGQGFNYGYTF. The DNA reads TGTGCCAGCAGCTTGGGACAGGGTTTTAACTATGGCTACACCTTC. In this chain, TRBV5-5 is recombined with TRBJ1-2, and TRBD1 aligns with 7 junction nucleotides. The CDR3, from cysteine to phenylalanine, totals 15 residues. Only the CDR3 region is kept as DNA, spanning 45 bases read in frame from base 1. CDR1 SGHKS and CDR2 YYEKEE were looked up in the germline V gene (reference sequence). V trim: 0 bases; J trim: 1 base; unmatched bases: 3.